The 24 T cell receptor beta chains below all came from one sample that was sequenced in a study of blood T cell repertoires in COVID-19. TCRdb keeps only in-frame clones here, not all; method: immunoSEQ multiplex PCR. The table has roughly 700,000 clones, 70% to 90% seen once. The source material was peripheral blood. The receptor set was obtained from a woman between 18 and 29 years old with acute or convalescent COVID-19.

The chain couples TRBV6-5 to TRBJ1-2; perhaps TRBD1 as D (6 bases). Germline-derived CDR1 and CDR2 are MNHEY and SVGAGI. This CDR3 comprises 13 residues. V was trimmed by 5 bases and J by 7 bases, leaving 14 bases between them. CDR3 residues: CASSPRTVGGYTF. CDR3 DNA: TGTGCCAGCAGTCCGCGGACAGTTGGTGGCTACACCTTC.

The J gene is TRBJ1-2, the V gene TRBV12-3 or TRBV12-4, with 7 bases matching TRBD1. The trim removed 10 bases at V and 2 bases at J, leaving 7 bases unmatched. The length of the CDR3 is 13 residues. The CDR3 here is CATAKGANYGYTF. CDR3 DNA: TGTGCCACCGCGAAGGGGGCGAACTATGGCTACACCTTC.

This chain uses TRBV7-9 with TRBJ2-7, with unresolved D. This CDR3 is 12 amino acids long. CDR1 is SEHNR and CDR2 is FQNEAQ in the germline V gene (reference sequence). V was trimmed by 5 bases and J by 0 bases, leaving 5 bases between them. The CDR3 here is CASSPGSYEQYF. Written as DNA, the CDR3 is TGTGCCAGCAGCCCCGGCTCCTACGAGCAGTACTTC.

The chain couples TRBV4-1 to TRBJ2-7; 8 bases are a match to TRBD2. The germline V gene has CDR1 MGHRA and CDR2 YSYEKL. V dropped 0 bases and J dropped 4; count of bases not matched to a gene: 5. CDR3 size: 15 residues. The CDR3 region is CASSQEPGGAYEQYF. Here the CDR3 DNA reads TGCGCCAGCAGCCAAGAACCCGGGGGGGCGTACGAGCAGTACTTC.

V gene TRBV29-1 combines with J gene TRBJ2-1, with 12 bases that match TRBD2. This CDR3 region has 16 residues. Per the germline V gene, CDR1 is SQVTM and CDR2 is ANQGSEA. V trimming: 5 bases; J trimming: 9 bases; junction bases outside the gene matches: 14. This CDR3 is CSVYWASGGARGEQFF. DNA of the CDR3: TGCAGCGTTTACTGGGCTAGCGGGGGGGCTCGTGGTGAGCAGTTCTTC.

The chain combines TRBV19 with TRBJ1-2, with unresolved D. V shed 4 bases and J shed 1 base, with 10 bases lying between them. This CDR3 has 14 residues. The V gene's germline CDR1 is LNHDA and CDR2 SQIVND (reference sequence). CDR3 in amino acids: CASSKTGINYGYTF. As DNA, the CDR3 is TGTGCCAGTAGTAAAACGGGTATTAACTATGGCTACACCTTC. Based on the CDR3 plus reference TRBV19 and TRBJ1-2, the full variable domain is DGGITQSPKYLFRKEGQNVTLSCEQNLNHDAMYWYRQDPGQGLRLIYYSQIVNDFQKGDIAEGYSVSREKKESFPLTVTSAQKNPTAFYLCASSKTGINYGYTFGSGTRLTVV.

This sequence joins TRBV6-2 or TRBV6-3 and TRBJ2-1; TRBD2 matches 16 bases. CDR3 length: 20 amino acids. J was trimmed by 1 base and V by 2 bases; bases with no gene match: 8. CDR1 is MNHEY and CDR2 is SVGEGT in the germline V gene. For the CDR3, the DNA is TGTGCCAGCAGTTACCCTGGGACTAGCGGGGGGGTTGGATCCTACAATGAGCAGTTCTTC. Translation gives CASSYPGTSGGVGSYNEQFF.

The chain recombines TRBV2 with TRBJ1-1; 12 bases are shared with TRBD1. The CDR3 runs 17 residues. Per germline, CDR1 SNHLY and CDR2 FYNNEI. Trimming cost V 6 bases and J 1 base; bases outside gene matches: 9. The CDR3 loop is CASSQPGDRGRNTEAFF. The CDR3 DNA reads TGTGCCAGCAGCCAACCCGGGGACAGGGGGCGGAACACTGAAGCTTTCTTT.

The rearrangement joins TRBV6-5 to TRBJ2-2; weak D call: TRBD1 (7 bases). This CDR3 is built from 15 residues. V was clipped by 10 bases and J by 3 bases, with 18 bases between them. The germline CDR1 and CDR2 sequences are MNHEY and SVGAGI. The CDR3 spells CATMGGQAHTGELFF. The CDR3, as DNA: TGTGCCACTATGGGAGGACAGGCCCACACCGGGGAGCTGTTTTTT.

V and J are TRBV9 and TRBJ2-7; TRBD1 might be the D (8 bases). This CDR3 is built from 15 residues. Trimming removed 3 bases at V and 3 bases at J, with 16 bases between. The germline gives CDR1 SGDLS, CDR2 YYNGEE. CDR3 in DNA: TGTGCCAGCAGCGGGGCGGGGGACAGGTTCTACGAGCAGTACTTC. Translation gives CASSGAGDRFYEQYF.

The genes are TRBV12-3 or TRBV12-4 and TRBJ1-1; perhaps TRBD1 as D (5 bases). Between the trimmed V and J ends, which lost 3 bases and 10 bases, there was a span of 12 bases. The CDR3 is 12 amino acids. In DNA, the CDR3 is TGTGCCAGCAGTTTTGAAGGGGTCGGAGCTTTCTTT. Translation: CASSFEGVGAFF.

Comments on this clone: The same CDR3 also results from other DNA sequences found in this sample. This chain links TRBV27 with TRBJ1-1, with D uncertain. The CDR3 runs 13 residues. CDR1 is MNHEY, CDR2 SMNVEV, per germline (reference sequence). Trimming cost V 3 bases and J 0 bases, with 5 bases left between them. CDR3 residues: CASSFVMNTEAFF. The CDR3 DNA reads TGTGCCAGCAGTTTCGTAATGAACACTGAAGCTTTCTTT.

This chain uses TRBV11-1 with TRBJ1-1; 9 bases line up with TRBD1. Unmatched junction bases numbered 2, after V lost 1 base and J lost 5 bases. Germline V lookup: CDR1 SGHAT, CDR2 FQDESV (reference sequence). CDR3 length: 14 amino acids. The CDR3 spells CASSLGDRATEAFF. CDR3 sequence (DNA): TGTGCCAGCAGCTTAGGGGACAGGGCGACTGAAGCTTTCTTT.

This sequence joins TRBV5-4 and TRBJ2-1; D unresolved. This CDR3 has 13 amino acids. V was pared by 1 base and J by 3 bases, with 5 bases between. The germline V gene has CDR1 SGHNT and CDR2 YYREEE (reference sequence). The CDR3, as DNA: TGTGCCAGCAGCTTGACCAGCTACAATGAGCAGTTCTTC. Translation: CASSLTSYNEQFF.

The rearrangement links TRBV7-8 to TRBJ1-2, with 8 bases identical to TRBD1. Trimming took 0 bases from V and 6 from J; bases not matched to a gene: 6. The germline V gene encodes CDR1 SGHVS and CDR2 FQNEAQ. The CDR3 covers 15 residues. The CDR3 sequence: CASSLALTGEDGYTF. The CDR3 DNA reads TGTGCCAGCAGCTTAGCGCTGACAGGGGAGGATGGCTACACCTTC.

The genes are TRBV7-2 and TRBJ1-2, with no clear D. There are 15 residues in the CDR3. Germline CDR1 is SGHTA and CDR2 is FQGNSA. Trimming shortened V by 5 bases and J by 4 bases, and 17 bases separated the two germline ends. The CDR3 is CASSPRPDAGYGYTF. The CDR3 nucleotides are TGTGCCAGCAGCCCTCGCCCTGACGCAGGCTATGGCTACACCTTC.

The chain uses TRBV2 and TRBJ2-3; 13 bases agree with TRBD2. Per the germline V gene, CDR1 is SNHLY and CDR2 is FYNNEI. The V segment lost 6 bases and the J segment 0 bases; nucleotides outside the gene matches: 6. This CDR3 is built from 17 residues. In DNA form, the CDR3 reads TGTGCCAGCAGGGCCGGGACTAGCGGGGCAAGCACAGATACGCAGTATTTT. Translated, it gives CASRAGTSGASTDTQYF.

This clone has just one count. The chain links TRBV4-1 to TRBJ1-5; 8 bases line up with TRBD1. CDR3 length: 16 amino acids. The germline V gene encodes CDR1 MGHRA and CDR2 YSYEKL. The trim removed 2 bases at V and 3 bases at J, leaving 6 bases unmatched. The CDR3 DNA is TGCGCCAGCAGCCAAAGCAGGGGGCTGAACAATCAGCCCCAGCATTTT. It is translated as CASSQSRGLNNQPQHF.

In this sample, this clone turned up a few times. The chain carries TRBV19 and TRBJ1-1; D might be TRBD1 (6 bases). Germline CDR1 LNHDA, CDR2 SQIVND (reference sequence). Deletions cut 10 bases from V and 3 bases from J, with 9 bases between. This CDR3 spans 11 amino acids. The CDR3 sequence is CATTGYTEAFF. In DNA form, the CDR3 reads TGTGCCACCACAGGGTACACTGAAGCTTTCTTT.

The chain links TRBV19 to TRBJ1-3; D not certain. Looked up from germline, CDR1 is LNHDA and CDR2 is SQIVND (reference sequence). This CDR3 comprises 17 residues. The V end lost 0 bases, the J end lost 0 bases, and 12 bases lay between the germline ends. The CDR3 is CASSIEGRVPSGNTIYF. CDR3 bases: TGTGCCAGTAGTATAGAGGGGAGGGTTCCCTCTGGAAACACCATATATTTT. Supplemented by reference TRBV19 and TRBJ1-3, the full variable domain reads DGGITQSPKYLFRKEGQNVTLSCEQNLNHDAMYWYRQDPGQGLRLIYYSQIVNDFQKGDIAEGYSVSREKKESFPLTVTSAQKNPTAFYLCASSIEGRVPSGNTIYFGEGSWLTVV.

This chain uses TRBV18 with TRBJ2-7; D is ambiguous. The CDR3 runs to 13 residues. V dropped 3 bases and J dropped 3 bases, with 9 bases sitting between them. The germline V gene has CDR1 KGHSH and CDR2 LQKENI. The CDR3 DNA sequence: TGTGCCAGCTCACCCTTGCTAAACTACGAGCAGTACTTC. Amino acids: CASSPLLNYEQYF.

The table lists this clone with a few counts. The chain employs TRBV7-9 and TRBJ2-7, with D possibly being TRBD1 (6 bases). Germline V lookup: CDR1 SEHNR, CDR2 FQNEAQ (reference sequence). CDR3 length: 15 residues. The V end was cut by 5 bases, the J end by 1 base, with 15 bases between. The CDR3 nucleotides read TGTGCCAGCAGCCCCACAGGGCAAACTTCCTACGAGCAGTACTTC. Translated: CASSPTGQTSYEQYF.

The V gene is TRBV5-8, the J gene TRBJ1-2; a weak D match, TRBD1 (5 bases). Deletions cut 0 bases from V and 3 bases from J, with 12 bases between. The germline gives CDR1 SGHTS, CDR2 YDEGEE. This CDR3 spans 15 amino acids. CDR3 sequence: CASSLALKGDYGYTF. The CDR3 DNA is TGTGCCAGCAGCTTGGCCCTAAAAGGGGACTATGGCTACACCTTC. Looking up the rest from reference TRBV5-8 and TRBJ1-2 gives the full variable domain: EAGVTQSPTHLIKTRGQQATLRCSPISGHTSVYWYQQALGLGLQFLLWYDEGEERNRGNFPPRFSGRQFPNYSSELNVNALELEDSALYLCASSLALKGDYGYTFGSGTRLTVV.

This rearrangement joins TRBV5-6 to TRBJ1-5; D unclear. The CDR3 covers 15 residues. Trimming took 0 bases from V and 3 from J, leaving 10 bases between them. Germline CDR1 and CDR2: SGHDT and YYEEEE. CDR3 amino acids: CASSLAGILNQPQHF. In DNA, the CDR3 is TGTGCCAGCAGCTTGGCCGGGATCCTCAATCAGCCCCAGCATTTT.